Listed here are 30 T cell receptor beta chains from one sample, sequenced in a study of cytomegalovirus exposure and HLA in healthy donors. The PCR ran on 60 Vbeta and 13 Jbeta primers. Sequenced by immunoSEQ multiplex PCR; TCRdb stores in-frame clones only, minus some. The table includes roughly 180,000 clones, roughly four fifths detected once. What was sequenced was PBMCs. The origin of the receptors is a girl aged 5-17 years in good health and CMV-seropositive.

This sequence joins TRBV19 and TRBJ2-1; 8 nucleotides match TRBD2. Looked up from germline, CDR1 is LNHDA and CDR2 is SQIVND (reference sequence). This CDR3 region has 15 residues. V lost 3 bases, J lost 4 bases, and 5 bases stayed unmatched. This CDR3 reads CASSISAGAYNEQFF. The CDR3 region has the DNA TGTGCCAGTAGTATTTCAGCGGGGGCGTACAATGAGCAGTTCTTC.

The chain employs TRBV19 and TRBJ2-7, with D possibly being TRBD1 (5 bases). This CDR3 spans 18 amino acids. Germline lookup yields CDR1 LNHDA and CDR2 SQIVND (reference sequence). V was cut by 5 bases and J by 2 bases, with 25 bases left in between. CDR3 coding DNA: TGTGCCAGTAGTTTGTATCCAAAAAGAGGTGACAGCACCTACGAGCAGTACTTC. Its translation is CASSLYPKRGDSTYEQYF.

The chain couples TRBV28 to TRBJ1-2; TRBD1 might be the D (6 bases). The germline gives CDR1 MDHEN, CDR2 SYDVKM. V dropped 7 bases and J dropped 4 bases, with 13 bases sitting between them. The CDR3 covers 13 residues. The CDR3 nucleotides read TGTGCCAGCACCTTCGGACAGCCCTATGGCTACACCTTC. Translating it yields CASTFGQPYGYTF.

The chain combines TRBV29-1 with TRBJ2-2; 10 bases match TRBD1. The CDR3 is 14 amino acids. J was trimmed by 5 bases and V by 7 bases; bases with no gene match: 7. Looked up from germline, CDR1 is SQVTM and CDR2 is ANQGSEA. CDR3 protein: CSARTGQGTGELFF. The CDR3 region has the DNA TGCAGCGCCCGGACGGGACAGGGGACCGGGGAGCTGTTTTTT.

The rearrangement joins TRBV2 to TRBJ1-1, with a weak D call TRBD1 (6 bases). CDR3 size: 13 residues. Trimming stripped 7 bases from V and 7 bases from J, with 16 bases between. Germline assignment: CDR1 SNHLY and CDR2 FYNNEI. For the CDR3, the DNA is TGTGCCAGCATTCCGGGGGGCATAGGTGAAGCTTTCTTT. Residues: CASIPGGIGEAFF.

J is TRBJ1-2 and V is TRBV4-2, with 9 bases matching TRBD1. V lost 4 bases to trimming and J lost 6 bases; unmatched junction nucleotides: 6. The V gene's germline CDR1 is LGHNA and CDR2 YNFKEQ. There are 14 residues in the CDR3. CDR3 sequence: CASSLSGTGNGYTF. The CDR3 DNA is TGTGCCAGCAGCCTTTCCGGGACAGGGAATGGCTACACCTTC.

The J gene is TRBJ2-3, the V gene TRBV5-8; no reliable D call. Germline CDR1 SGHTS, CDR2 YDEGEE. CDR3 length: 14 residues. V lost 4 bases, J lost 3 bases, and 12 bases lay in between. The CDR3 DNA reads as TGTGCCAGCAGCGCCCAACAGACAACAGATACGCAGTATTTT. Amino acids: CASSAQQTTDTQYF.

The CDR3 DNA reads as TGTGCCAGCTCCCTTGAAGTGATAACCGCGGGAAACACCATATATTTT. It translates to CASSLEVITAGNTIYF. The gene calls are TRBV7-9 and TRBJ1-3; D not certain. Germline V lookup: CDR1 SEHNR, CDR2 FQNEAQ (reference sequence). V was pared by 8 bases and J by 4 bases, with 21 bases between. The CDR3 totals 16 residues.

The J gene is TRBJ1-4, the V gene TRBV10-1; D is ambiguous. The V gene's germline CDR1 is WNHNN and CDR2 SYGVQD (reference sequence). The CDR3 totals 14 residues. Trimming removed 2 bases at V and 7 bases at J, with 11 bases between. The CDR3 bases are TGCGCCAGCAGTGAGGGCAGAGGAGGTGAAAAACTGTTTTTT. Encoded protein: CASSEGRGGEKLFF.

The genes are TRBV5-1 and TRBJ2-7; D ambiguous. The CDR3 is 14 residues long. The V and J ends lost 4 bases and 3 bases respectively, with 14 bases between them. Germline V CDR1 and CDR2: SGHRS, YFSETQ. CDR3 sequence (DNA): TGCGCCAGCAGCCCCGGCCTCGGCGGCTACGAGCAGTACTTC. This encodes CASSPGLGGYEQYF.

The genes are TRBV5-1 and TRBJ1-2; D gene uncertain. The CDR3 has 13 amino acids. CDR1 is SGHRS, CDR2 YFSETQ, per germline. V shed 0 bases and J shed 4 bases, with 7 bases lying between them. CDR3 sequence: CASSLDPGYGYTF. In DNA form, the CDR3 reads TGCGCCAGCAGCTTGGATCCGGGCTATGGCTACACCTTC.

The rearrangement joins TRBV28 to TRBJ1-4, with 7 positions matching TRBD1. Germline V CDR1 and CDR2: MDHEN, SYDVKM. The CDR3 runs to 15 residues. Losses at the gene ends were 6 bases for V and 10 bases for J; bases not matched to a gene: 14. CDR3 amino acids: CASSPPGTELGKLFF. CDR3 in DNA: TGTGCCAGCAGCCCACCCGGGACAGAGCTTGGAAAACTGTTTTTT. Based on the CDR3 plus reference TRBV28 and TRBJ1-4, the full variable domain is DVKVTQSSRYLVKRTGEKVFLECVQDMDHENMFWYRQDPGLGLRLIYFSYDVKMKEKGDIPEGYSVSREKKERFSLILESASTNQTSMYLCASSPPGTELGKLFFGSGTQLSVL.

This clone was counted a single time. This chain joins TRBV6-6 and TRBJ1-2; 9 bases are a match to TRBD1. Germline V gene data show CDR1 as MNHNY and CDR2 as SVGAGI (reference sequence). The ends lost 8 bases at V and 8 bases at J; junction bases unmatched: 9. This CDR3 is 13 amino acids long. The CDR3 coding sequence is TGTGCCAGCCGCGACAGGGGGTATGAAGGCTACACCTTC. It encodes CASRDRGYEGYTF.

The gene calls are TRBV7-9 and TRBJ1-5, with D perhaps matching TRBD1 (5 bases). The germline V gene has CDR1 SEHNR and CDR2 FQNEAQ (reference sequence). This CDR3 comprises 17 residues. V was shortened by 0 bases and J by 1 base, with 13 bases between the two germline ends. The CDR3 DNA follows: TGTGCCAGCAGCTTAGCTCGGGGGTTGGTAAGCAATCAGCCCCAGCATTTT. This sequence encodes CASSLARGLVSNQPQHF. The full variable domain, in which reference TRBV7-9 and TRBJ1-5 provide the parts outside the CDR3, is DTGVSQNPRHKITKRGQNVTFRCDPISEHNRLYWYRQTLGQGPEFLTYFQNEAQLEKSRLLSDRFSAERPKGSFSTLEIQRTEQGDSAMYLCASSLARGLVSNQPQHFGDGTRLSIL.

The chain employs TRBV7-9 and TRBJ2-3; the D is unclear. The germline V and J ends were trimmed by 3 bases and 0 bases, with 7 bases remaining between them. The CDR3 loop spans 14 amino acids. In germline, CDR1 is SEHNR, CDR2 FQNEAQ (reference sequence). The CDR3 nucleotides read TGTGCCAGCAGCTTGGGCAAGAGCACAGATACGCAGTATTTT. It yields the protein CASSLGKSTDTQYF.

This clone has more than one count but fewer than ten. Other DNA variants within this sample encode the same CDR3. DNA for the CDR3: TGTGCCAGCAGCTCTGGCCACGAGCAGTACTTC. The encoded protein is CASSSGHEQYF. The rearrangement links TRBV7-2 to TRBJ2-7, with D uncertain. CDR1 is SGHTA and CDR2 is FQGNSA in the germline V gene. The CDR3 runs to 11 residues. The V gene lost 4 bases and the J gene lost 5 bases, with 6 bases spanning the gap.

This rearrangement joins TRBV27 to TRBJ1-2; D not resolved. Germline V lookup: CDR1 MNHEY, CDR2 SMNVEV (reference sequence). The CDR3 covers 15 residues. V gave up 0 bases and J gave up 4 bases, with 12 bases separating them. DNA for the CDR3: TGTGCCAGCAGTTTATCGGCCGTTGGTGGCTATGGCTACACCTTC. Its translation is CASSLSAVGGYGYTF.

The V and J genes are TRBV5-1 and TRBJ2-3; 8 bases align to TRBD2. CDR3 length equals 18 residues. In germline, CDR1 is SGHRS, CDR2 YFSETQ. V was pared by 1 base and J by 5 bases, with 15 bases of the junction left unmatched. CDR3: CASSLRTSRLATGDTQYF. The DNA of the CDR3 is TGCGCCAGCAGCTTGAGGACTAGCCGGTTGGCCACAGGAGATACGCAGTATTTT. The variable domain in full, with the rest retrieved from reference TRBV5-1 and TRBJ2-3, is KAGVTQTPRYLIKTRGQQVTLSCSPISGHRSVSWYQQTPGQGLQFLFEYFSETQRNKGNFPGRFSGRQFSNSRSEMNVSTLELGDSALYLCASSLRTSRLATGDTQYFGPGTRLTVL.

The CDR3 nucleotides read TGTGCCAGCAGCTTGGACAGGGGGGCCTACAATGAGCAGTTCTTC. Its translation is CASSLDRGAYNEQFF. The V gene is TRBV5-4, the J gene TRBJ2-1; the match to TRBD1 covers 8 bases. The CDR3 is made up of 15 amino acids. Trimming at V came to 0 bases and at J to 2 bases, leaving 1 base not matched to a gene. Germline V gene sequence: CDR1 SGHNT, CDR2 YYREEE (reference sequence).

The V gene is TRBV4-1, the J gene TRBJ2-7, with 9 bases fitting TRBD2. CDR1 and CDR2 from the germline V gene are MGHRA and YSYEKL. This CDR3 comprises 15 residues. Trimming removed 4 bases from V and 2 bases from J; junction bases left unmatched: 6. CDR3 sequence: CASSPVAGETYEQYF. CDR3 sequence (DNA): TGCGCCAGCAGCCCAGTAGCGGGGGAGACCTACGAGCAGTACTTC.

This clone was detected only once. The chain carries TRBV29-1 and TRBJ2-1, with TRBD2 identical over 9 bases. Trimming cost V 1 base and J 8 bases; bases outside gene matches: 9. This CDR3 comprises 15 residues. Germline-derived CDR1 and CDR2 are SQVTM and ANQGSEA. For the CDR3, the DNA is TGCAGCGTTGAAGCTGGGCTAGCGGGGAATTATGAGCAGTTCTTC. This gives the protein CSVEAGLAGNYEQFF.

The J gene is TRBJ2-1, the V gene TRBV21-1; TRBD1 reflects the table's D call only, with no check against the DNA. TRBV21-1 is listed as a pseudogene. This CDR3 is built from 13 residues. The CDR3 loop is CASSKGTGYEQFF. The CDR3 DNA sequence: TGTGCCAGCAGCAAGGGGACAGGGTATGAGCAGTTCTTC.

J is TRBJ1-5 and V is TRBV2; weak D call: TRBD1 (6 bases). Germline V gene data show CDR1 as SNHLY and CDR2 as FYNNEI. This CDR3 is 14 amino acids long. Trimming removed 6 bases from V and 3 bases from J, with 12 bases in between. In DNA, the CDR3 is TGTGCCAGCAGCCTCACAGGGAACAATCAGCCCCAGCATTTT. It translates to CASSLTGNNQPQHF.

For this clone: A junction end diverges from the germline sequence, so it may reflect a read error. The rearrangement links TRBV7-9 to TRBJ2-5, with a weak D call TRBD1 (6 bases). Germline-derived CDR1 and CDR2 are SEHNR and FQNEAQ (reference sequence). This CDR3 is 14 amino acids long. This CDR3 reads CSSSQTGYQETQYF. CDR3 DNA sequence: TGTTCCAGCAGCCAAACAGGGTACCAAGAGACCCAGTACTTC.

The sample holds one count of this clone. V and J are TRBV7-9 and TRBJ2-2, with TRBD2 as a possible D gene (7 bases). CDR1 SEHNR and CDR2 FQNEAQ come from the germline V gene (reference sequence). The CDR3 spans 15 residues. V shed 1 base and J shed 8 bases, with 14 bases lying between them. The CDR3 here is CASSLVGGGSGELFF. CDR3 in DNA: TGTGCCAGCAGCTTAGTTGGCGGGGGCTCTGGGGAGCTGTTTTTT.

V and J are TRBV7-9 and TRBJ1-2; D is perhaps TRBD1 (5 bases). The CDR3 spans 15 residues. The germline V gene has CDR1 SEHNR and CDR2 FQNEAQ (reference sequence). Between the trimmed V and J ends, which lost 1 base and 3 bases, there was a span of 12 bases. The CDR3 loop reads CASSLGQGGHYGYTF. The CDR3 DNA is TGTGCCAGCAGCTTAGGGCAGGGCGGACACTATGGCTACACCTTC.

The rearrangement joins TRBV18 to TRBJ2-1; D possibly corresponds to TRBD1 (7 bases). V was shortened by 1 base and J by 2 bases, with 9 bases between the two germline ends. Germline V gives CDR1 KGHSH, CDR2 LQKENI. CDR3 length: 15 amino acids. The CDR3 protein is CASSPLRGAYNEQFF. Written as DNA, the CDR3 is TGTGCCAGCTCACCACTCAGGGGGGCCTACAATGAGCAGTTCTTC.

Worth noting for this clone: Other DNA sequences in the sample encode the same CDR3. CDR3 nucleotide sequence: TGTGCCAGCAGCTCCCGACTTACAGGGGTGATGAACACTGAAGCTTTCTTT. It specifies CASSSRLTGVMNTEAFF. V gene TRBV11-2 combines with J gene TRBJ1-1, with 7 bases aligning to TRBD1. This CDR3 has 17 residues. With V trimmed by 4 bases and J by 0 bases, 11 bases remained unmatched. Germline V gene sequence: CDR1 SGHAT, CDR2 FQNNGV.

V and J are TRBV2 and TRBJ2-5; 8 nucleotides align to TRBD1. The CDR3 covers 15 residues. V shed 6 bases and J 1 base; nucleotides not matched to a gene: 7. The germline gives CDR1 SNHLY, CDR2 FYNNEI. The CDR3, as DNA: TGTGCCAGCAGGTTACAGGGGGTTCTCCAAGAGACCCAGTACTTC. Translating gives CASRLQGVLQETQYF.

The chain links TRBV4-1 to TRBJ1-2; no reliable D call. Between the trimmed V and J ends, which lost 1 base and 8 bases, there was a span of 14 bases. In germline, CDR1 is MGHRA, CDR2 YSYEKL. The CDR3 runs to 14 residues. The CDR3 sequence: CASSQVGASSGYTF. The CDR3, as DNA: TGCGCCAGCAGCCAAGTGGGAGCCTCCTCCGGCTACACCTTC.